This T cell receptor beta chain was identified in a study of vaccination and CD4 T cells after COVID-19. Once obtained from cultured CD4+ T cells, the DNA was sequenced using the Oncomine TCR Beta short-read assay. TCRdb reanalysed the PCR reads using MiXCR and keeps one entry per CDR3 protein. The sample lists around 25,000 distinct CDR3 sequences, roughly 53% seen once, with around 2.8% in the top ten. The CDR3 totals 13 residues. Deletions cut 4 bases from V and 1 base from J, with 7 bases between. Germline V gene lookup returns CDR1 MDHEN and CDR2 SYDVKM. Treatment denoted: approximately 11-day PBMC culture with coronavirus spike peptide pools or control peptides (ViraFEST assay). To note about this clonotype: Its specificity is not known.

The origin of this receptor is a human donor who had recovered from COVID-19. Sequenced material: CD4+ T cells from blood, cultured in vitro. The genes are TRBV28 and TRBJ1-1; D is undetermined. The CDR3: CASSSRRNTEAFF. CDR3 sequence (DNA): TGTGCCAGCAGTTCGAGAAGGAACACTGAAGCTTTCTTT.